The rows below give T cell receptor beta chains drawn from one sample of a study of blood T cell repertoires in COVID-19. Assay used: immunoSEQ multiplex PCR; TCRdb lists only in-frame clones, some missing. In the table there are around 260,000 clones, approximately 86% of which are singletons. The sample consisted of peripheral blood. Receptor source: a man aged 30 to 45 with active or convalescent COVID-19. Both conserved end residues are part of each CDR3. Fields, in order: V gene, D gene, J gene, clone size, CDR3 protein, CDR3 DNA. A D gene is named only where the DNA matches it firmly. Size is omitted from some rows. Given values are once, few, many or a class for expanded clones.

TRBV12-3/TRBV12-4	NA	TRBJ1-5	few	CASSSVRQPQHF	TGTGCCAGCAGTTCAGTTCGTCAGCCCCAGCATTTT
TRBV5-4	NA	TRBJ2-1	NA	CASSPDSYNEQFF	TGTGCCAGCAGCCCTGACAGCTACAATGAGCAGTTCTTC
TRBV19	TRBD1	TRBJ2-7	NA	CASSMAGQGFYEQYF	TGTGCCAGTAGTATGGCCGGACAGGGGTTCTACGAGCAGTACTTC
TRBV6-2/TRBV6-3	NA	TRBJ1-1	NA	CASSYSMGGARAFF	TGTGCCAGCAGTTACTCGATGGGGGGAGCGAGAGCTTTCTTT
TRBV19	TRBD1	TRBJ2-7	NA	CASSIAARGLYEQYF	TGTGCCAGTAGTATAGCGGCCAGGGGGCTCTACGAGCAGTACTTC
TRBV4-2	TRBD2	TRBJ2-1	NA	CASSQDSGGRYNEQFF	TGTGCCAGCAGCCAAGATAGCGGGGGGCGTTACAATGAGCAGTTCTTC
TRBV14	NA	TRBJ1-5	NA	CASRTHVDSPCNQPQHF	TGTGCCAGCAGAACTCACGTAGACAGTCCTTGCAATCAGCCCCAGCATTTT
TRBV13	TRBD1	TRBJ2-2	NA	CASSLTGEGNTGELFF	TGTGCCAGCAGCTTGACAGGGGAAGGGAACACCGGGGAGCTGTTTTTT
TRBV5-1	NA	TRBJ2-3	NA	CASSPTRTDTQYF	TGCGCCAGCAGCCCGACGAGGACAGATACGCAGTATTTT
TRBV3-1/TRBV3-2	TRBD2	TRBJ2-7	NA	CASSQVLAGGPYEQYF	TGTGCCAGCAGCCAAGTTTTAGCGGGGGGGCCCTACGAGCAGTACTTC
TRBV2	NA	TRBJ1-3	NA	CASTNGRENTIYF	TGTGCCAGCACAAACGGACGGGAAAACACCATATATTTT
TRBV4-3	TRBD1	TRBJ2-7	NA	CASSHSGTGETYEQYF	TGCGCCAGCAGCCACTCAGGGACAGGGGAAACCTACGAGCAGTACTTC
TRBV6-1	TRBD2	TRBJ2-1	NA	CASSEFLYLTSGGNEQFF	TGTGCCAGCAGTGAATTCCTCTACTTGACTAGCGGGGGCAATGAGCAGTTCTTC
TRBV3-1/TRBV3-2	NA	TRBJ2-1	once	CASSQDGASGPVDEQFF	TGTGCCAGCAGCCAAGATGGGGCCTCAGGGCCGGTCGATGAGCAGTTCTTC
TRBV3-1/TRBV3-2	TRBD2	TRBJ2-5	NA	CASSQEISGGFTETQYF	TGTGCCAGCAGCCAAGAGATATCCGGGGGGTTTACAGAGACCCAGTACTTC
TRBV5-1	TRBD2	TRBJ2-3	once	CASSLYVGGTDTQYF	TGCGCCAGCAGCTTGTATGTGGGGGGGACAGATACGCAGTATTTT
TRBV7-9	NA	TRBJ1-4	NA	CASSFGGEDEKLFF	TGTGCCAGCAGCTTCGGTGGCGAGGATGAAAAACTGTTTTTT
TRBV6-5	TRBD2	TRBJ2-5	NA	CASRPSGGKETQYF	TGTGCCAGCAGGCCCTCCGGGGGGAAAGAGACCCAGTACTTC
TRBV14	TRBD1	TRBJ1-2	NA	CASSYRTGVGYTF	TGTGCCAGCAGCTACCGGACAGGGGTTGGCTACACCTTC
TRBV4-2	NA	TRBJ2-2	NA	CASSQDSIGELFF	TGTGCCAGCAGCCAAGATAGTATCGGGGAGCTGTTTTTT
TRBV18	NA	TRBJ2-3	NA	CASSPPGVHPLTDTQYF	TGTGCCAGCTCACCACCAGGGGTTCACCCCCTCACAGATACGCAGTATTTT
TRBV19	NA	TRBJ1-2	NA	CASSIGGSGYTF	TGTGCCAGTAGTATCGGCGGGAGTGGCTACACCTTC
TRBV19	NA	TRBJ1-5	NA	CASRAGIRPQHF	TGTGCAAGTAGGGCGGGGATCAGGCCCCAGCATTTT
TRBV11-2	TRBD1	TRBJ1-4	NA	CASSNGQGWNEKLFF	TGTGCCAGCAGCAATGGACAGGGGTGGAATGAAAAACTGTTTTTT
TRBV7-2	NA	TRBJ2-5	NA	CASSWGVGRKETQYF	TGTGCCAGCAGCTGGGGGGTCGGGCGTAAGGAGACCCAGTACTTC
TRBV11-2	TRBD2	TRBJ2-1	NA	CASSPGGNYNEQFF	TGTGCCAGCAGCCCGGGGGGGAACTACAATGAGCAGTTCTTC
TRBV19	NA	TRBJ2-1	NA	CASRGETPGQFF	TGTGCCAGTAGGGGCGAAACTCCGGGACAGTTCTTC
TRBV9	NA	TRBJ1-2	NA	CASSPRAYSVPRDGYTF	TGTGCCAGCAGTCCCAGAGCGTATAGTGTCCCCCGGGATGGCTACACCTTC
TRBV19	NA	TRBJ1-5	NA	CASSPTAGVVLQPQHF	TGTGCCAGTAGCCCCACCGCAGGGGTTGTTCTTCAGCCCCAGCATTTT